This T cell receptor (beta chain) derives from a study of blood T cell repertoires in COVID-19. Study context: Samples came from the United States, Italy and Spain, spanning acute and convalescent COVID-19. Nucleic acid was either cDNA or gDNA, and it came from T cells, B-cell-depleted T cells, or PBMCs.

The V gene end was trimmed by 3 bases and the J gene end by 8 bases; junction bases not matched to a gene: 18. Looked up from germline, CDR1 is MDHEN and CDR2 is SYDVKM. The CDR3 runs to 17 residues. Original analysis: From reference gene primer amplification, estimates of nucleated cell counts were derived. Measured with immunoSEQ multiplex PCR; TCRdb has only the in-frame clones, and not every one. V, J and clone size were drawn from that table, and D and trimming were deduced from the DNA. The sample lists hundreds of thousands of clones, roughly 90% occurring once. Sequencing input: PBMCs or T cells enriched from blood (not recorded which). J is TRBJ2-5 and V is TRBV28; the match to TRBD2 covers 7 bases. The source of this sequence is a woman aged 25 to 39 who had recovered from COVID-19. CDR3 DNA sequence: TGTGCCAGCAGTTTGTTAATGGGGGGGGTCAGGGAAGGTACCCAGTACTTC. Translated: CASSLLMGGVREGTQYF. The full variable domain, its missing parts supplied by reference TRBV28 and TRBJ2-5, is DVKVTQSSRYLVKRTGEKVFLECVQDMDHENMFWYRQDPGLGLRLIYFSYDVKMKEKGDIPEGYSVSREKKERFSLILESASTNQTSMYLCASSLLMGGVREGTQYFGPGTRLLVL.